Listed here is a single TCR beta chain. Its cognate antigen is unknown. TCRdb redid the calling of the 5' RACE reads with MiXCR, one entry per CDR3 protein. This table holds hundreds of thousands of distinct CDR3 sequences, 30% to 40% found once. The source of the sample is a study of CD8 T cells in ankylosing spondylitis. Study observations and caveats: According to the report, clones linked to the disease were significantly enriched in matched synovial fluid samples taken from ankylosing spondylitis patients. Seemingly characteristic of ankylosing spondylitis blood was a TCR beta motif consisting of several highly homologous variants.

There are 13 residues in the CDR3. Germline V gene sequence: CDR1 SGHTA, CDR2 FQGNSA. The V gene lost 2 bases and the J gene lost 6 bases, with 7 bases spanning the gap. J is TRBJ2-2 and V is TRBV7-2, with D unresolved. The clonotype originates from a male donor with ankylosing spondylitis or in good health (not recorded which). The sample was blood, either unsorted or a sorted T cell fraction (not recorded which). The CDR3 spells CASSLKGAGELFF. In DNA form, the CDR3 reads TGTGCCAGCAGCTTAAAGGGTGCCGGGGAGCTGTTTTTT.